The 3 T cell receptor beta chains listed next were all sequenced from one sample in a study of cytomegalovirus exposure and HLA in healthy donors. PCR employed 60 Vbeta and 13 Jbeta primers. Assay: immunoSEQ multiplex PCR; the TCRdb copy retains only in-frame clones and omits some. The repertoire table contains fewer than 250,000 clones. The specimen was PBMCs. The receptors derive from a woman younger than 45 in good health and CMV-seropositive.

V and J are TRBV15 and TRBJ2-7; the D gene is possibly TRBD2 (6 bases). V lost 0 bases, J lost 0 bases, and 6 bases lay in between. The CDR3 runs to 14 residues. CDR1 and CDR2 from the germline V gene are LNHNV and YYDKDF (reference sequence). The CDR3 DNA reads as TGTGCCACCAGCAGAGAGACTAGCTCCTACGAGCAGTACTTC. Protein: CATSRETSSYEQYF.

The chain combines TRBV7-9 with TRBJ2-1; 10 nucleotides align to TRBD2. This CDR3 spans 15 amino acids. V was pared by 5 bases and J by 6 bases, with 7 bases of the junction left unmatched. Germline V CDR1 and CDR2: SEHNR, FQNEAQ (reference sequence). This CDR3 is CASSLTSGKGNEQFF. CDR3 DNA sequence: TGTGCCAGCAGCCTTACTAGCGGGAAGGGCAATGAGCAGTTCTTC.

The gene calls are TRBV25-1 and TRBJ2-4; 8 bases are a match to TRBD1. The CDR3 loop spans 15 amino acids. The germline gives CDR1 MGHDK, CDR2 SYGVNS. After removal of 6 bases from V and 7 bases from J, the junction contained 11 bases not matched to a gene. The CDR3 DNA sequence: TGTGCCAGCAGCAGACCGACAGGGGTGGACAACATTCAGTACTTC. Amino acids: CASSRPTGVDNIQYF.